This T cell receptor (beta chain) originates from a study of T cells in localized non-small cell lung cancer. Some clones are missing from TCRdb's copy, which holds only in-frame ones; the method was immunoSEQ multiplex PCR. The profile shows fewer than 40,000 clones, roughly 87% of them singletons. On this clone: Its cognate antigen is unknown.

Germline values: CDR1 MDHEN, CDR2 SYDVKM. This CDR3 is 15 amino acids long. Trimming cost V 5 bases and J 3 bases; bases outside gene matches: 7. Study-wide results and limits: In adjacent lung, a median around 57 of the top 100 tumor clones were found. Clonality of T cells reached its maximum in uninvolved adjacent lung, surpassing tumor.

The starting material was peripheral blood mononuclear cells, obtained before any cancer treatment. The origin of this receptor is a man aged 35-69 years with stage III lung adenocarcinoma. The chain joins TRBV28 to TRBJ2-4; 7 nucleotides agree with TRBD1. CDR3: CASSPAGTDKNIQYF. The CDR3 DNA sequence: TGTGCCAGCAGTCCCGCCGGGACAGACAAAAACATTCAGTACTTC.